The rows below give T cell receptor beta chains drawn from one sample of a study of T-cell memory formation after mild COVID-19. TCRdb reprocessed the 5' RACE reads via MiXCR and lists one record per CDR3 protein. The sample has under 300,000 distinct CDR3 sequences, 16% seen once; the top ten hold more than 20%. Specimen: PBMCs or a T cell subset sorted from them (not recorded which). The receptors were sampled from a man between 18 and 35 years old who had mild COVID-19 (a few samples of this study predate the infection). Cell type and time point are not known. Each CDR3 is given without its conserved first and last residue. A D gene is named only where the DNA matches it firmly.

.,TRBJ2-5,TRBV20-1,SARAGNEETQY
.,TRBJ1-1,TRBV7-6,ASSLAETRAPREAF
.,TRBJ2-7,TRBV5-1,ASSPEPGVTHEQY
.,TRBJ1-5,TRBV20-1,SAMQGNSNQPQH
.,TRBJ2-7,TRBV29-1,SVEGKHGSYEQY
.,TRBJ2-2,TRBV2,ASSEGRNTGELF
TRBD1,TRBJ2-7,TRBV6-1,ASSEALGQGTGQY
.,TRBJ2-5,TRBV7-2,ASSFRRSGGETQY
.,TRBJ2-1,TRBV7-2,ASSGLGSSYNEQF
TRBD1,TRBJ2-1,TRBV7-9,ASSLGDRAHNEQF
.,TRBJ2-1,TRBV11-2,ASSPGGSNNEQF
TRBD1,TRBJ1-2,TRBV5-1,ASSSDGTGRGYT
.,TRBJ1-3,TRBV12-3/TRBV12-4,ASLDGSSGNTIY
.,TRBJ2-3,TRBV14,ASSQTYPGSVYTQY
.,TRBJ2-2,TRBV28,ASRVQGVGELF
.,TRBJ1-6,TRBV7-8,ASSLYGGLPYNSPLH
.,TRBJ2-1,TRBV10-3,AITIGPLEEQF
TRBD1,TRBJ2-5,TRBV7-2,ASSSNGQGGETQY
.,TRBJ1-3,TRBV11-2,ASSLGGWDYSGNTIY
.,TRBJ2-5,TRBV12-3/TRBV12-4,ASSPRTVQETQY
.,TRBJ1-1,TRBV18,ASSPWQTNTEAF
.,TRBJ1-1,TRBV12-3/TRBV12-4,ASSLADTEAF
.,TRBJ1-6,TRBV27,ASGLQGPNSPLH
TRBD1,TRBJ1-2,TRBV9,ASSEGQHYGYT
.,TRBJ1-1,TRBV7-8,ASSGRGGPEAF
.,TRBJ2-3,TRBV7-2,ASSLVRGLTDTQY
.,TRBJ2-5,TRBV4-2,ASSTNGGAGETQY
.,TRBJ1-5,TRBV12-3/TRBV12-4,ASSPNPQPFLGQPQH
.,TRBJ2-7,TRBV7-8,ASSPRRVSSYEQY